One TCR beta chain is described in this entry. Its target is unknown. Sorted subsets were CFSE-labeled and cultured approximately 5 days with allogeneic dendritic cells. FACS sorted CD4+ or CD8+ T cells into CD45RA+ naive and CD45RO+ memory. This sample is drawn from a study of regulatory dendritic cells for organ transplantation. Germline lookup yields CDR1 SGHDT and CDR2 YYEEEE. V was trimmed by 0 bases and J by 6 bases, leaving 15 bases between them. The CDR3 contains 16 residues. Measured with immunoSEQ multiplex PCR; TCRdb has only the in-frame clones, and not every one. The data show around 13,000 clones, nearly 80% seen once.

V gene TRBV5-6 combines with J gene TRBJ1-4; the D gene is possibly TRBD1 (5 bases). The specimen sequenced was naive CD8+ T cells from blood cultured with regulatory dendritic cells. Subset defined: CD45RA+ naive T cells. This TCR was sampled from a human donor in good health. Here the CDR3 reads CASSLGWAAGHEKLFF. Here the CDR3 DNA reads TGTGCCAGCAGCTTGGGTTGGGCAGCGGGGCATGAAAAACTGTTTTTT.